This TCR beta chain is from a study of OX40 agonist ivuxolimab in advanced cancers. For the study at large: Treatment of patients was with ivuxolimab, an agonistic anti-OX40 (CD134) antibody.

Sequencing was performed with immunoSEQ multiplex PCR; in TCRdb, only in-frame clones are kept and a portion is missing. This sample has roughly 64,000 clones, with about 80% found just once. Study findings and constraints: Average numbers of expanded clones were greater in CD8+ T cells than in CD4+.

Peripheral blood came from all dose cohorts at three timepoints. Details on this clone: Its target is unknown.

This CDR3 contains 15 residues. CDR1 and CDR2 (germline): MNHNY, SVGAGI (reference sequence). V shed 7 bases and J 6 bases; nucleotides not matched to a gene: 11. Sequenced material: CD4+ or CD8+ T cells sorted from blood, taken in a trial of the OX40 agonist ivuxolimab. V usage is TRBV6-6 and J usage is TRBJ2-4; 8 nucleotides line up with TRBD2. This receptor was identified in an adult with an advanced solid tumor such as melanoma, head and neck, liver or kidney cancer. The CDR3 bases are TGTGCCAGCACCAGTACATTAGCGGGAAGAAACATTCAGTACTTC. Its protein product is CASTSTLAGRNIQYF.